Listed here is a single T cell receptor beta chain. Its target is not known. This entry belongs to a study of cytomegalovirus exposure and HLA in healthy donors. On the study more broadly: A preliminary data release comprised around 85 million unique TCRs obtained from HLA-typed donors. Study conclusions and caveats: Looking again later, the authors saw that most CMV-associated TCR beta chains seemed HLA-restricted.

This PCR relied on a set of 60 Vbeta primers and 13 Jbeta primers. Using immunoSEQ multiplex PCR, the repertoire was profiled, and TCRdb retains in-frame clones only, with some absent. This sample's clone table lists about 190,000 clones. This clonotype was sampled from a young man in good health and CMV-seronegative. The material sequenced was PBMCs.

CDR3: CASSPDRVAGELFF. CDR3 bases: TGTGCCAGCAGCCCGGACAGGGTGGCCGGGGAGCTGTTTTTT. The chain combines TRBV7-9 with TRBJ2-2; 8 bases align to TRBD1. The CDR3 has 14 residues. CDR1 and CDR2 from the germline V gene are SEHNR and FQNEAQ (reference sequence). V lost 5 bases to trimming and J lost 6 bases; unmatched junction nucleotides: 5.